A selection of T cell receptor beta chains follows, all from one sample in a study of post-analysis software for immune sequencing data. TCRdb recomputed calls from the PCR reads with MiXCR, one row per CDR3 protein. In the table there are about 770,000 distinct CDR3 sequences, around 42% of which are singletons. What was sequenced was blood. These TCRs come from a girl aged 5-17 years with multiple sclerosis. CDR3s leave out the opening cysteine and the closing phenylalanine or tryptophan.

CDR3: ASSIWREIVDSDTEY
length: 15
J: TRBJ2-3
V: TRBV12-3/TRBV12-4

CDR3: ATSREANYGYT
length: 11
J: TRBJ1-2
V: TRBV15

CDR3: ASSLGLAGVGEQF
length: 13
J: TRBJ2-1
V: TRBV12-3/TRBV12-4

CDR3: ASSQDEQGTDTQY
length: 13
J: TRBJ2-3
V: TRBV3-1

CDR3: AISETGTVNQPQH
length: 13
J: TRBJ1-5
V: TRBV10-3

CDR3: ASSEMAGRDTQY
length: 12
J: TRBJ2-3
V: TRBV6-1

CDR3: ASSWRRGDEQF
length: 11
J: TRBJ2-1
V: TRBV6-5

CDR3: AWSVGDGGQPQH
length: 12
J: TRBJ1-5
V: TRBV30

CDR3: ASSRGTGGNTGELF
length: 14
J: TRBJ2-2
V: TRBV14

CDR3: ASSPEGGRGGNQPQH
length: 15
J: -
V: TRBV7-2

CDR3: SVETGDSSYEQY
length: 12
J: TRBJ2-7
V: TRBV29-1

CDR3: ASSLPSNQPQH
length: 11
J: TRBJ1-5
V: TRBV28

CDR3: ASSLRGITRDIQY
length: 13
J: TRBJ2-4
V: TRBV5-1

CDR3: ASRPTAYTEAF
length: 11
J: TRBJ1-1
V: TRBV5-1

CDR3: ASSQGPGEAETQY
length: 13
J: TRBJ2-5
V: TRBV4-3

CDR3: ATSDSPGLAGGEQF
length: 14
J: TRBJ2-1
V: TRBV24-1

CDR3: AISDPVRGTDTQY
length: 13
J: TRBJ2-3
V: TRBV10-3

CDR3: ASSDRTSTDTQY
length: 12
J: TRBJ2-3
V: TRBV7-6

CDR3: SARDQAGAGAHEQY
length: 14
J: TRBJ2-7
V: TRBV20-1

CDR3: ASSPTSGGAYEQY
length: 13
J: -
V: TRBV11-2

CDR3: ASRKTDTHGAGTQY
length: 14
J: TRBJ2-3
V: TRBV6-6

CDR3: ASSLGVPLGGYT
length: 12
J: TRBJ1-2
V: TRBV12-3/TRBV12-4